This record covers a single TCR beta chain. The antigen this receptor binds is unknown. No base qualities exist here, and no much larger clone lies one base off it. The data are from a study of T cells after yellow fever vaccination (dated by TCRdb to between 2019 and 2020). Regarding the research as a whole: The SMART-Seq v4 Ultra Low Input RNA kit was used to prepare libraries from fractions with low cell numbers. Blood was drawn at multiple timepoints before and after primary and secondary immunization, with bulk PBMC replicates and cell subsets isolated. The cohort comprised two healthy male donors, one aged 18 to 30 and one aged 30 to 40 years. To follow T-cell clones before and after both primary and booster YFV17D yellow fever vaccination, bulk TCR alpha and beta repertoires underwent longitudinal sequencing.

TCR cDNA was synthesized by 5'RACE template switching, which introduced a universal primer site and unique molecular identifiers. cDNA synthesis was primed from both the TCR alpha and TCR beta constant segments. Library amplification used two PCR steps, and the second PCR step added sample barcodes and sequencing adapters. Sequencing of libraries was done on Illumina HiSeq 2500 (2x100 bp) or NovaSeq (2x150 bp). On the study's bioinformatics: MIGEC was used to demultiplex reads and collapse the reads into UMI consensus sequences, and MiXCR was used for V(D)J alignment. Vaccine-responding clonotypes were defined with edgeR using replicate PBMC samples, requiring FDR below 0.01 and a log2 fold change above 5 up to day 15. CD4 or CD8 identity was assigned to each bulk clonotype according to whether the clonotype was present at higher abundance in the sequenced CD4 repertoire or the sequenced CD8 repertoire. TCRdb applied fastp at Q25 and MiXCR to the public reads, then kept only in-frame beta chains. Duplicate CDR3 protein sequences are folded into a single record with the most common DNA and genes. TCRdb, rather than the study authors, made the V and J calls. Present in this sample are fewer than 150,000 distinct CDR3 sequences, approximately 7.1% of which were seen just once. Over 2.5% of the sample goes to the ten largest clones.

On the study overall, not on this receptor specifically: Computational filtering was required because FACS-sorted repertoires could contain abundant contaminating clonotypes from the bulk population. The secondary T-cell response was found to be weaker but faster than the primary response, with a peak reached on day 5 rather than on day 15. A small share of clonotypes was detected in both CD4 and CD8 compartments, with the overlap likely arising from convergent recombination. Only two donors were included in the study, so the extent to which the findings can be generalized is limited. Most clones expanded after primary vaccination were re-detected after the booster (about 95% of CD4 and approximately 85% of CD8), suggesting broad memory maintenance.

Reading from cysteine to phenylalanine, the CDR3 counts 14 amino acids. Only the CDR3 region is kept as DNA, spanning 42 bases read in frame from base 1. According to the germline V gene (reference sequence), CDR1 reads DFQATT and CDR2 reads SNEGSKA. V is shortened by 1 base, J by 5 bases, and the region joining them spans 12 bases. The label giving this sample's treatment or condition can be read as: live attenuated yellow fever vaccine strain. A standard Ficoll-Paque protocol was used to isolate PBMCs from peripheral blood. Dynabeads CD4 and CD8 positive selection kits were used to isolate CD4 and CD8 T-cell fractions. RNA was extracted with TriZol from bulk PBMCs, CD4 and CD8 fractions, and dextramer-positive and dextramer-negative fractions.

The sequence came from a man aged 18 to 30 who received the YFV17D yellow fever vaccine. The chain couples TRBV20-1 to TRBJ1-5, with the D segment identity uncertain. Source: CD4+ T cells sorted from PBMCs, taken about 49 days after the first yellow fever vaccination. The CDR3 reads CSARVGGSDQPQHF. The DNA sequence is given as TGCAGTGCTAGAGTTGGTGGTTCGGATCAGCCCCAGCATTTT.